This entry describes one T cell receptor beta chain. The entry originates in a study of blood T cell repertoires in COVID-19. V lost 1 base and J 5 bases, leaving 15 bases between the germline ends. The germline V gene encodes CDR1 LNHNV and CDR2 YYDKDF (reference sequence). CDR3 length: 15 residues. How the authors handled the data: It was from reference gene primer amplification that nucleated cell counts were estimated. TCRdb keeps only in-frame clones here, not all; method: immunoSEQ multiplex PCR. For V, J and clone size, that table is used; D and trimming come from the DNA. This sample yields approximately 170,000 clones, of which 70% to 85% are seen a single time; 3.2% belongs to the top ten.

The V gene is TRBV15, the J gene TRBJ2-7; D might be TRBD1 (6 bases). The sequencing input was PBMCs or T cells enriched from blood (not recorded which). The clonotype originates from a woman aged 25 to 39 who had recovered from COVID-19. The DNA of the CDR3 is TGTGCCACCAGCAGAGTGGGGGCTTCTGTCAACGAGCAGTACTTC. Amino acids: CATSRVGASVNEQYF.